The next 2 T cell receptor beta chains were all read from a single sample in a study of blood T cell repertoires in COVID-19. Using immunoSEQ multiplex PCR, the repertoire was profiled, and TCRdb retains in-frame clones only, with some absent. Of 250,000 to 350,000 clones in the sample, approximately 84% were seen once. The source material was peripheral blood. These receptors all stem from a human donor with COVID-19, enrolled during active disease. The donor label of this sample is uncertain.

This clone has just one count. J is TRBJ2-6 and V is TRBV10-3; tentative D call: TRBD2 (6 bases). Germline V gene lookup returns CDR1 ENHRY and CDR2 SYGVKD. With 11 bases removed from V and 0 bases from J, the gap between germline ends came to 14 bases. This CDR3 has 15 residues. The CDR3 here is CAAAPGDSGANVLTF. The CDR3 nucleotides are TGTGCCGCCGCCCCGGGGGACTCTGGGGCCAACGTCCTGACTTTC.

The chain uses TRBV28 and TRBJ2-3; no reliable D call. Trimming took off 5 bases at V and 1 base at J, with 7 bases between the two ends. CDR1 is MDHEN, CDR2 SYDVKM, per germline. This CDR3 region has 13 residues. In DNA, the CDR3 is TGTGCCAGCAGTACACCCCGCACAGATACGCAGTATTTT. Translated: CASSTPRTDTQYF.